What follows is one TCR beta chain and its context. The record originates from a study of T cell changes during pregnancy in multiple sclerosis. Sequenced by immunoSEQ multiplex PCR; TCRdb stores in-frame clones only, minus some. The sample has 55,000 to 95,000 clones; roughly nine tenths are singletons. The length of the CDR3 is 14 residues. Germline values: CDR1 SGHRS, CDR2 YFSETQ. Between the trimmed V and J ends, which lost 0 bases and 1 base, there was a span of 7 bases. The chain is built from TRBV5-1 and TRBJ1-1; maybe TRBD1 (5 bases). This TCR was recovered from a female donor in good health, enrolled as a control in a pregnancy study. The sequencing here drew on peripheral blood, taken in the second trimester of pregnancy. The CDR3 DNA is TGCGCCAGCAGCTTGGTACAGGAGAACACTGAAGCTTTCTTT. It is translated as CASSLVQENTEAFF.